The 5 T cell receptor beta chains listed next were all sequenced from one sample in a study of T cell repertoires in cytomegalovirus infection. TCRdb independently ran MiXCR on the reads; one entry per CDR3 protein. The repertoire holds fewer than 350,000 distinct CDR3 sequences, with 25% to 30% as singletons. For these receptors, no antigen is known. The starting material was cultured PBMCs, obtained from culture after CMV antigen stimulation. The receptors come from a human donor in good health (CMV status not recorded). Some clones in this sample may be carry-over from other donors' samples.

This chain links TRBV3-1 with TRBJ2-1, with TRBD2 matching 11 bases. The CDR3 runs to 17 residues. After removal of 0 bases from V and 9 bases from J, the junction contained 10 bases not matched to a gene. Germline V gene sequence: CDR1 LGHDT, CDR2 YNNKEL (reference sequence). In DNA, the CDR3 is TGTGCCAGCAGCCAAGAACGGACTAGCGGGTCCCTTAGTGAGCAGTTCTTC. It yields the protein CASSQERTSGSLSEQFF.

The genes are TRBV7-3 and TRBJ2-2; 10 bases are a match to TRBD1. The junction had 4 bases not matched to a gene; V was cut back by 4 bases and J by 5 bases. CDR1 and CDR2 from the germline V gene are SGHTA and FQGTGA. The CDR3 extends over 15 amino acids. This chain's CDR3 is CASSSTGGSTGELFF. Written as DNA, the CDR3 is TGTGCCAGCAGCTCGACAGGGGGCAGTACCGGGGAGCTGTTTTTT.

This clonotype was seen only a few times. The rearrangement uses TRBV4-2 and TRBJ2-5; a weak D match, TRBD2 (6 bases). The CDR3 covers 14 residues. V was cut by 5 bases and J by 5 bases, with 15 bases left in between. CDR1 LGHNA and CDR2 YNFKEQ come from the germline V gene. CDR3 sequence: CASSFPSAGETQYF. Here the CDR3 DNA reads TGTGCCAGCAGCTTTCCTAGCGCCGGGGAGACCCAGTACTTC.

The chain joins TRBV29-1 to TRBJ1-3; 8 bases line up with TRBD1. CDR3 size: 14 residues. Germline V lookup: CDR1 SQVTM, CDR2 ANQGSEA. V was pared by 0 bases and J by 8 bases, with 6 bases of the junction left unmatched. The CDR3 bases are TGCAGCGTTGAAGAGGACAGGGAACCAGACACCATATATTTT. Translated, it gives CSVEEDREPDTIYF.

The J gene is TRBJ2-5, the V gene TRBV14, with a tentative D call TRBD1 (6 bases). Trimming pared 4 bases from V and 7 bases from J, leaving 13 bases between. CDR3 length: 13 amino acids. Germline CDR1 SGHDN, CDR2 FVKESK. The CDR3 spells CASSPNRGGTQYF. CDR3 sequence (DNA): TGTGCCAGCAGCCCTAATCGAGGGGGGACCCAGTACTTC.